The next 5 T cell receptor beta chains were all read from a single sample in a study of T cells in Graves' hyperthyroidism and ophthalmopathy. RNA transcripts provided the source from which TCR beta CDR3 regions were amplified. The primer set for the first-round RT-PCR of the TCR CDR3 was HTBI. TCRdb re-derived calls from the multiplex PCR reads in MiXCR, one entry per CDR3 protein. In the table there are around 500,000 distinct CDR3 sequences, roughly a sixth of which are singletons. The specimen sequenced was blood. The receptors derive from a woman aged 25 to 45 with Graves' ophthalmopathy.

In its sample, this clonotype was seen a few times. V usage is TRBV4-3 and J usage is TRBJ2-1; tentatively, D is TRBD2 (6 bases). Deletions cut 3 bases from V and 0 bases from J, with 9 bases between. CDR1 LGHNA and CDR2 YSLEER come from the germline V gene. The CDR3 sequence is 15 residues long. The chain's CDR3 is CASSHRGSSYNEQFF. CDR3 coding DNA: TGCGCCAGCAGCCACCGGGGGAGCTCCTACAATGAGCAGTTCTTC.

The sample holds one count of this clonotype. The CDR3 is CASGLARLAGEGRLTDTQYF. CDR3 coding DNA: TGTGCTAGTGGTTTGGCACGACTAGCGGGGGAGGGGAGGCTCACAGATACGCAGTATTTT. The chain joins TRBV12-5 to TRBJ2-3, with 12 bases lining up with TRBD2. Germline loops: CDR1 LGHNT, CDR2 FRNRAP. The length of the CDR3 is 20 residues. V was clipped by 1 base and J by 2 bases; unmatched bases: 13.

This clonotype was observed many times. The chain combines TRBV6-1 with TRBJ2-7, with D possibly TRBD2 on 6 matching bases. Trimming removed 6 bases from V and 2 bases from J, with 14 bases in between. The CDR3 runs to 14 residues. The germline V gene has CDR1 MNHNS and CDR2 SASEGT. Here the CDR3 DNA reads TGTGCCAGCAGGGGACTTGACGGCACCTACGAGCAGTACTTC. Encoded protein: CASRGLDGTYEQYF.

CDR3 region: CASSLTRPSGANVLTF. The CDR3 DNA reads as TGTGCCAGCAGCTTAACGCGACCCTCTGGGGCCAACGTCCTGACTTTC. The chain joins TRBV7-3 to TRBJ2-6, with D uncertain. This CDR3 is 16 amino acids long. V lost 0 bases, J lost 0 bases, and 6 bases lay in between. The V gene's germline CDR1 is SGHTA and CDR2 FQGTGA.

The genes are TRBV12-5 and TRBJ2-1; TRBD2 matches 10 bases. Germline V gene lookup returns CDR1 LGHNT and CDR2 FRNRAP. This CDR3 is built from 16 residues. The ends lost 2 bases at V and 6 bases at J; junction bases unmatched: 7. CDR3 protein: CASGLNLAGGRNEQFF. The CDR3, as DNA: TGTGCTAGTGGTTTGAATTTAGCGGGAGGACGCAATGAGCAGTTCTTC. Complete variable domain (other parts from reference TRBV12-5 and TRBJ2-1): DARVTQTPRHKVTEMGQEVTMRCQPILGHNTVFWYRQTMMQGLELLAYFRNRAPLDDSGMPKDRFSAEMPDATLATLKIQPSEPRDSAVYFCASGLNLAGGRNEQFFGPGTRLTVL.